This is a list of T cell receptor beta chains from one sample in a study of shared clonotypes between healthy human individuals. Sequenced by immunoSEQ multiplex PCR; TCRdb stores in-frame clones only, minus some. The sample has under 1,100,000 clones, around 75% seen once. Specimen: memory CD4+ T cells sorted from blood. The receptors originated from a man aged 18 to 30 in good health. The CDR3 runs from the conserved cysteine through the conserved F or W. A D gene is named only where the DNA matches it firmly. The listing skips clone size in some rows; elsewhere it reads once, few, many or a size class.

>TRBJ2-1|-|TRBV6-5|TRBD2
CASSYRAGAPYNEQFF
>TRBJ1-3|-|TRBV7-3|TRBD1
CASRHVPGQCLGAGNTIYF
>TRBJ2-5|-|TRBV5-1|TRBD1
CASSRQGIETQYF
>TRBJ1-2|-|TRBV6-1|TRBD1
CASSEGGQFYGYTF
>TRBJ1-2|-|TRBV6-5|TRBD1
CASSYWDRSGNYGYTF
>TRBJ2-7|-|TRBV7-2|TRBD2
CASSLTGLAGDEQYF
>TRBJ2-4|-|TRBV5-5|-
CASSFREPAKNIQYF
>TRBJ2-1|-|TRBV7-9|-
CASSLTVPGNEQFF
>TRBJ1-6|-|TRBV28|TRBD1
CASSLEGAGRSPLHF
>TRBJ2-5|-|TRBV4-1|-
CASSQAPPGGRTQQETQYF
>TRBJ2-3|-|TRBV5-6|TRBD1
CASSLDRGKLTDTQYF
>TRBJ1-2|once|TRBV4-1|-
CASSQEVGANYGYTF
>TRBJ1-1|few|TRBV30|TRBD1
CAWSVTSTGTAEAFF
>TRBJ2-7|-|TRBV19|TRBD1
CASSWGQGPYEQYF